Presented here are 22 T cell receptor beta chains from one specimen sequenced in a study of T cells in Graves' hyperthyroidism and ophthalmopathy. TCR beta CDR3 regions were amplified from RNA transcripts. HTBI primers were employed in a first-round RT-PCR of the TCR CDR3. TCRdb recomputed calls from the multiplex PCR reads with MiXCR, one row per CDR3 protein. The profile shows 250,000 to 300,000 distinct CDR3 sequences, 15% to 20% of them singletons. Sequencing used blood. The receptors shown here come from a man between 45 and 60 years old with Graves' ophthalmopathy.

This clonotype showed up many times. This chain links TRBV6-6 with TRBJ2-1, with 14 positions matching TRBD2. After removal of 0 bases from V and 3 bases from J, the junction contained 1 base not matched to a gene. CDR1 and CDR2 from the germline V gene are MNHNY and SVGAGI (reference sequence). There are 17 residues in the CDR3. The chain's CDR3 is CASSYSGLAGVYNEQFF. In DNA form, the CDR3 reads TGTGCCAGCAGTTACTCGGGACTAGCGGGAGTCTACAATGAGCAGTTCTTC.

The V gene is TRBV4-3, the J gene TRBJ2-7, with D possibly matching TRBD1 (6 bases). This CDR3 region has 14 residues. The V and J ends lost 5 bases and 6 bases respectively, with 17 bases between them. CDR1 LGHNA and CDR2 YSLEER come from the germline V gene. In DNA, the CDR3 is TGCGCCAGCAGCGCAGGGGTAAGGGCCGGCGAGCAGTACTTC. Its protein product is CASSAGVRAGEQYF.

The chain joins TRBV10-1 to TRBJ2-1, with a weak D call TRBD1 (5 bases). This CDR3 spans 15 amino acids. Germline lookup yields CDR1 WNHNN and CDR2 SYGVQD (reference sequence). V was trimmed by 3 bases and J by 6 bases, leaving 15 bases between them. CDR3 sequence reads: CASSDRQGWPNEQFF. The DNA of the CDR3 is TGCGCCAGCAGTGATCGGCAGGGTTGGCCCAATGAGCAGTTCTTC.

V gene TRBV11-2 combines with J gene TRBJ2-2; D is possibly TRBD1 or TRBD2 (5 bases each). V lost 5 bases and J 6 bases, leaving 19 bases between the germline ends. Germline assignment: CDR1 SGHAT and CDR2 FQNNGV. This CDR3 comprises 16 residues. The CDR3 region has the DNA TGTGCCAGCAGCGAGCGGAGTACAACAGGCGCCGGGGAGCTGTTTTTT. Its translation: CASSERSTTGAGELFF.

The chain couples TRBV5-1 to TRBJ2-3; D not certain. Trimming took off 0 bases at V and 6 bases at J, with 11 bases between the two ends. There are 14 residues in the CDR3. The germline V gene has CDR1 SGHRS and CDR2 YFSETQ. The DNA for the CDR3 is TGCGCCAGCAGCTTGGCCAAAGGCAGCGATACGCAGTATTTT. This codes for CASSLAKGSDTQYF.

This clonotype turned up a few times. The chain uses TRBV4-1 and TRBJ2-5, with 9 positions matching TRBD2. In germline, CDR1 is MGHRA, CDR2 YSYEKL. The V segment lost 1 base and the J segment 4 bases; nucleotides outside the gene matches: 10. CDR3 size: 17 residues. The CDR3 loop is CASSQGESSGSRETQYF. In DNA, the CDR3 is TGCGCCAGCAGCCAAGGGGAGAGTAGCGGGAGTCGAGAGACCCAGTACTTC.

In this sample, this clonotype turned up many times. This chain joins TRBV10-3 and TRBJ1-2; 7 bases fit TRBD1. Per the germline V gene, CDR1 is ENHRY and CDR2 is SYGVKD. CDR3 length equals 14 residues. With 5 bases clipped from V and 2 bases from J, the junction kept 5 bases outside the gene matches. This CDR3 reads CAISMDRQNYGYTF. The CDR3 DNA is TGTGCCATCAGTATGGACAGGCAGAACTATGGCTACACCTTC.

This clonotype was seen a few times. Given a much more abundant clone one base away, this may be a read error. This chain connects TRBV11-2 to TRBJ2-7, with 8 bases aligning to TRBD2. Germline CDR1 is SGHAT and CDR2 is FQNNGV. This CDR3 is built from 14 residues. With V trimmed by 3 bases and J by 8 bases, 9 bases remained unmatched. DNA for the CDR3: TGTGCCAGCAGCTTTCCAGCGGGAGACCTTCAGCAGTACTTC. Protein product: CASSFPAGDLQQYF.

The chain couples TRBV4-1 to TRBJ2-3, with D uncertain. The V and J ends lost 0 bases and 6 bases respectively, with 10 bases between them. This CDR3 region has 14 residues. Per the germline V gene, CDR1 is MGHRA and CDR2 is YSYEKL. CDR3: CASSQESQRDTQYF. For the CDR3, the DNA is TGCGCCAGCAGCCAAGAGAGCCAGCGCGATACGCAGTATTTT.

A few counts support this clonotype. The chain recombines TRBV10-2 with TRBJ2-7; no firm D call. The CDR3 runs 12 residues. V was pared by 3 bases and J by 3 bases, with 6 bases between. CDR1 is WSHSY and CDR2 is SAAADI in the germline V gene. The CDR3 spells CASSDGYYEQYF. Written as DNA, the CDR3 is TGCGCCAGCAGTGACGGATACTACGAGCAGTACTTC.

The J gene is TRBJ2-5, the V gene TRBV4-1; D is unclear. Germline V lookup: CDR1 MGHRA, CDR2 YSYEKL. CDR3 length equals 15 residues. V was clipped by 2 bases and J by 0 bases, with 10 bases between them. CDR3 sequence reads: CASSQHLGYQETQYF. Here the CDR3 DNA reads TGCGCCAGCAGCCAACACTTAGGGTACCAAGAGACCCAGTACTTC.

The V and J genes are TRBV10-2 and TRBJ2-1, with D possibly called TRBD1 or TRBD2 (7 bases each). The CDR3 consists of 18 residues. The germline CDR1 and CDR2 sequences are WSHSY and SAAADI. V lost 0 bases and J 5 bases, leaving 20 bases between the germline ends. The CDR3 DNA is TGCGCCAGCAGTGAGTCGCGGGGAGGGGGCTTAAGGGACAATGAGCAGTTCTTC. Residues: CASSESRGGGLRDNEQFF.

The chain combines TRBV30 with TRBJ2-3; D is uncertain. Germline V gives CDR1 GTSNPN, CDR2 SVGIG (reference sequence). V lost 4 bases to trimming and J lost 3 bases, with 14 bases between them. The CDR3 has 14 residues. The CDR3 nucleotides are TGTGCCTGGAAACACTGGGAAACGACAGATACGCAGTATTTT. Translated: CAWKHWETTDTQYF.

As for this clonotype: This sequence may be a read error, since a much larger clone differs from it by one base. The chain links TRBV3-1 to TRBJ2-3; D gene unclear. This CDR3 comprises 14 residues. V shed 0 bases and J shed 4 bases, with 8 bases lying between them. Looked up from germline, CDR1 is LGHDT and CDR2 is YNNKEL (reference sequence). The CDR3 nucleotides read TGTGCCAGCAGCCAAGATACGTGGTCAGATACGCAGTATTTT. This sequence encodes CASSQDTWSDTQYF.

At least ten counts were recorded for this clonotype. This rearrangement joins TRBV11-3 to TRBJ2-7; D unclear. The V end lost 5 bases, the J end lost 2 bases, and 16 bases lay between the germline ends. Germline V lookup: CDR1 SGHNT, CDR2 YENEEA. The CDR3 has 15 residues. CDR3 in amino acids: CASSDGNKNPYEQYF. CDR3 DNA sequence: TGTGCCAGCAGCGACGGAAACAAAAACCCCTACGAGCAGTACTTC.

This clonotype turned up a few times. The chain is built from TRBV19 and TRBJ1-1, with 10 bases aligning to TRBD1. The germline V gene encodes CDR1 LNHDA and CDR2 SQIVND (reference sequence). V lost 5 bases to trimming and J lost 4 bases; unmatched junction nucleotides: 16. The CDR3 spans 18 residues. The CDR3 DNA sequence: TGTGCCAGTAGTCCAGAAGCCGGGACAGGGGTTTGGGGCACTGAAGCTTTCTTT. Protein: CASSPEAGTGVWGTEAFF. The full variable domain, in which reference TRBV19 and TRBJ1-1 provide the parts outside the CDR3, is DGGITQSPKYLFRKEGQNVTLSCEQNLNHDAMYWYRQDPGQGLRLIYYSQIVNDFQKGDIAEGYSVSREKKESFPLTVTSAQKNPTAFYLCASSPEAGTGVWGTEAFFGQGTRLTVV.

The CDR3 spells CASRGWRETGELFF. The CDR3 region has the DNA TGTGCCAGCCGAGGCTGGAGGGAGACCGGGGAGCTGTTTTTT. The genes are TRBV27 and TRBJ2-2, with D perhaps matching TRBD2 (6 bases). The V end lost 8 bases, the J end lost 5 bases, and 15 bases lay between the germline ends. In germline, CDR1 is MNHEY, CDR2 SMNVEV (reference sequence). This CDR3 has 14 residues.

This clonotype was recorded a few times. J is TRBJ2-3 and V is TRBV6-1; 12 bases line up with TRBD2. Germline V lookup: CDR1 MNHNS, CDR2 SASEGT. This CDR3 spans 20 amino acids. Trimming at V came to 2 bases and at J to 0 bases, leaving 12 bases not matched to a gene. CDR3 amino acids: CASSERDNSGTSGSTDTQYF. The DNA of the CDR3 is TGTGCCAGCAGTGAACGGGACAACTCCGGGACTAGCGGGAGCACAGATACGCAGTATTTT.

The V gene is TRBV7-9, the J gene TRBJ2-7; either TRBD1 or TRBD2 may fit D (5 bases each). The V gene lost 2 bases and the J gene lost 2 bases, with 16 bases spanning the gap. The germline V gene encodes CDR1 SEHNR and CDR2 FQNEAQ (reference sequence). The CDR3 runs to 16 residues. In DNA form, the CDR3 reads TGTGCCAGCAGCTTAAGCAGGGCGGGCGGCCCCTACGAGCAGTACTTC. It codes for CASSLSRAGGPYEQYF.

CDR3 in amino acids: CATDRDTGELFF. In DNA, the CDR3 is TGTGCCACCGACAGGGACACCGGGGAGCTGTTTTTT. The V gene is TRBV12-3 or TRBV12-4, the J gene TRBJ2-2; 7 bases are a match to TRBD1. The CDR3 runs to 12 residues. The junction had 2 bases not matched to a gene; V was cut back by 10 bases and J by 3 bases.

This clonotype turned up a few times. The chain has TRBV15 and TRBJ1-3, with D maybe TRBD1 (5 bases). Per the germline V gene, CDR1 is LNHNV and CDR2 is YYDKDF (reference sequence). This CDR3 comprises 13 residues. Trimming left V 5 bases short and J 7 bases short, with 12 bases between. CDR3 DNA sequence: TGTGCCACCAGCTCACAACGGGGGAACACCATATATTTT. This translates into CATSSQRGNTIYF.

CDR3 in amino acids: CASSPRKAPSAKNIQYF. The CDR3 nucleotides are TGTGCCAGCAGTCCAAGGAAGGCACCATCAGCCAAAAACATTCAGTACTTC. The rearrangement joins TRBV6-1 to TRBJ2-4; D uncertain. Germline values: CDR1 MNHNS, CDR2 SASEGT. CDR3 length: 17 amino acids. The V and J ends lost 5 bases and 0 bases respectively, with 17 bases between them.